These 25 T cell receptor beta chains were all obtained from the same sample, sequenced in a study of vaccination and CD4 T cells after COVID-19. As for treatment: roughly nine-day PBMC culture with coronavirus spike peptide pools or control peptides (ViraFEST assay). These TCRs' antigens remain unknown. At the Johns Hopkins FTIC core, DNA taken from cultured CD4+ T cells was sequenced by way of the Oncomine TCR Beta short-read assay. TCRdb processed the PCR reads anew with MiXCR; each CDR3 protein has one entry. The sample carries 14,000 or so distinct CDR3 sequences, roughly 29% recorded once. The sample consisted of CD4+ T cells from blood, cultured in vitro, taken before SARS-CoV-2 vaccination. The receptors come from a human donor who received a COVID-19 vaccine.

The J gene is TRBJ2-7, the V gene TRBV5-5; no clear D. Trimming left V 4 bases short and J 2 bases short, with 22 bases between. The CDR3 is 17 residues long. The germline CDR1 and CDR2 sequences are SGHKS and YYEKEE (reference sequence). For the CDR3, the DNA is TGTGCCAGCAGCCTGTCTGTAGGGTCTGAACTTCCCTACGAGCAGTACTTC. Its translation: CASSLSVGSELPYEQYF.

CDR3 coding DNA: TGCGCCAGCAGCCAAGCTCGGGACAGGGCGACAGATACGCAGTATTTT. This translates into CASSQARDRATDTQYF. The V call is TRBV4-1, the J call TRBJ2-3, with 9 bases aligning to TRBD1. The germline V gene has CDR1 MGHRA and CDR2 YSYEKL. The V and J ends lost 1 base and 3 bases, in that order; junction bases with no gene match: 5. The CDR3 loop spans 16 amino acids.

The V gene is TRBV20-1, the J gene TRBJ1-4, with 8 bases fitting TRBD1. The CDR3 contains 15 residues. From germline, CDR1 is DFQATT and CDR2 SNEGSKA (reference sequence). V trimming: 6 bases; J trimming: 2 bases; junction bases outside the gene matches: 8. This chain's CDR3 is CSARDRWRTNEKLFF. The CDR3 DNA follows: TGCAGTGCCCGGGACAGGTGGCGGACTAATGAAAAACTGTTTTTT.

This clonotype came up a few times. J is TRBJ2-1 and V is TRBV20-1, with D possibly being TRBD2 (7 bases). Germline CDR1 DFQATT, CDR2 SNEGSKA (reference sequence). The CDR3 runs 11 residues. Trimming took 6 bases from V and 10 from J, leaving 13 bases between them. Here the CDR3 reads CSATGGREQFF. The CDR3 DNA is TGCAGTGCGACCGGGGGGCGGGAGCAGTTCTTC.

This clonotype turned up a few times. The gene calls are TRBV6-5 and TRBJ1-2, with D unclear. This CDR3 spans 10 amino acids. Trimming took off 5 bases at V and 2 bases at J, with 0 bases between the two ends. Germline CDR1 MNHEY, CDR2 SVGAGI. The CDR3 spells CASSNYGYTF. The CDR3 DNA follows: TGTGCCAGCAGTAACTATGGCTACACCTTC.

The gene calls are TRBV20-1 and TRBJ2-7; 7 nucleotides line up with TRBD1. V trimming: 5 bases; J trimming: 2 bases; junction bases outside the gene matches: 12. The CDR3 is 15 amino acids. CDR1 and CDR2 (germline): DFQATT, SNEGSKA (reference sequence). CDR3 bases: TGCAGTGCTGCCTCCGGGACAGAAGACACCTACGAGCAGTACTTC. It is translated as CSAASGTEDTYEQYF.

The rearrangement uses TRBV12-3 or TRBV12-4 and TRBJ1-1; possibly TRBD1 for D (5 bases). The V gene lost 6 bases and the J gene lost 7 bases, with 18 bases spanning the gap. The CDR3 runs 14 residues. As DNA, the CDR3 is TGTGCCAGCAGATGGGGCAGGAGGGGTAATGAAGCTTTCTTT. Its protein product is CASRWGRRGNEAFF.

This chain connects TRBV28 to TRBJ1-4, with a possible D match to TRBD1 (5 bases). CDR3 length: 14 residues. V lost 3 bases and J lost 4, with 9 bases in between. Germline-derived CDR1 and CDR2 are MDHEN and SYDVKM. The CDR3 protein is CASSFLGVNEKLFF. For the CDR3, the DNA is TGTGCCAGCAGTTTTTTGGGGGTTAATGAAAAACTGTTTTTT. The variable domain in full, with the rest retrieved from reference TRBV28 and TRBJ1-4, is DVKVTQSSRYLVKRTGEKVFLECVQDMDHENMFWYRQDPGLGLRLIYFSYDVKMKEKGDIPEGYSVSREKKERFSLILESASTNQTSMYLCASSFLGVNEKLFFGSGTQLSVL.

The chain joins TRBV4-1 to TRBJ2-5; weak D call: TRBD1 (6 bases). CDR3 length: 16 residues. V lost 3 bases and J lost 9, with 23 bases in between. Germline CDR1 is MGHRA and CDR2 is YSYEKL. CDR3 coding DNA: TGCGCCAGCAGCCACCCTGCGGGCAGGGGTACTTGGGCCCAGTACTTC. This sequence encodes CASSHPAGRGTWAQYF.

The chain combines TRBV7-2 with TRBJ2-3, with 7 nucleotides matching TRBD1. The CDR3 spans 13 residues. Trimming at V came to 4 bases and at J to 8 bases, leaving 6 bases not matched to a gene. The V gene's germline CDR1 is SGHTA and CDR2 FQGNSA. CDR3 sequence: CASSSTGSGTQYF. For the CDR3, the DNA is TGTGCCAGCAGCTCGACAGGGAGCGGTACGCAGTATTTT.

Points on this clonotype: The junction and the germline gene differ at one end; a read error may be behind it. The CDR3 coding sequence is TGCGCCAGCAGCCTCGACAGCTCCCAAGAGTCCCAGTACTTC. It specifies CASSLDSSQESQYF. The gene calls are TRBV5-1 and TRBJ2-5; the D gene is possibly TRBD1 (5 bases). There are 14 residues in the CDR3. Looked up from germline, CDR1 is SGHRS and CDR2 is YFSETQ.

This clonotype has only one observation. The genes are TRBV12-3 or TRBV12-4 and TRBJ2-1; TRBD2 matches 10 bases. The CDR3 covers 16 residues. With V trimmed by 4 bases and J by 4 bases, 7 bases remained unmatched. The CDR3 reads CASSSRPGLAYNEQFF. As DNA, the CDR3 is TGTGCCAGCAGTTCCCGCCCGGGACTAGCGTACAATGAGCAGTTCTTC.

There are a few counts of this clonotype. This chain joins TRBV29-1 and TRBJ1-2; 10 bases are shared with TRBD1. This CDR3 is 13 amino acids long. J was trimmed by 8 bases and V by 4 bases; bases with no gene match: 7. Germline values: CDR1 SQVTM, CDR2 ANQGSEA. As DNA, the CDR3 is TGCAGCGTTGGGGGGACAGGGGTATGGGGCTACACCTTC. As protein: CSVGGTGVWGYTF.

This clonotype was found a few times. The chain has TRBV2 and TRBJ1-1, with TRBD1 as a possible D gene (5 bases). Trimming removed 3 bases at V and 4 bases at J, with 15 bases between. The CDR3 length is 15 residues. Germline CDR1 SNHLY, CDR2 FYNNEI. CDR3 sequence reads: CASSERQGRVTEAFF. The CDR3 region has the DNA TGTGCCAGCAGTGAGAGGCAGGGAAGGGTCACTGAAGCTTTCTTT.

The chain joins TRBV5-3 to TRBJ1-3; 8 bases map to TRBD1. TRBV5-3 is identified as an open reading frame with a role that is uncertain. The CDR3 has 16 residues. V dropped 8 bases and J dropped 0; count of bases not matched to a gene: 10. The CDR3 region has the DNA TGTGCCAGCAGCATTGGGACAGGCCTCTCTGGAAACACCATATATTTT. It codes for CASSIGTGLSGNTIYF.

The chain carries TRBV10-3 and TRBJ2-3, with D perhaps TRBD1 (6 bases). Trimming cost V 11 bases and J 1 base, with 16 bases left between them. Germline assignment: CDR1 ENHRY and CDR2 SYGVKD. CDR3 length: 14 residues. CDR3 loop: CAANSGQRTDTQYF. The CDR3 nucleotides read TGTGCCGCCAACTCCGGACAGCGCACAGATACGCAGTATTTT.

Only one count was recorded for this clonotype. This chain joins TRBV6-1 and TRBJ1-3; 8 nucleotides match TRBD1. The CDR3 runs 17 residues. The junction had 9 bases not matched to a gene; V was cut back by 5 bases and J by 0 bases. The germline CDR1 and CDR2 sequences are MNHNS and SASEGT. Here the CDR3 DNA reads TGTGCCAGCAGTCCAGGGACAGGATCCGACTCTGGAAACACCATATATTTT. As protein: CASSPGTGSDSGNTIYF.

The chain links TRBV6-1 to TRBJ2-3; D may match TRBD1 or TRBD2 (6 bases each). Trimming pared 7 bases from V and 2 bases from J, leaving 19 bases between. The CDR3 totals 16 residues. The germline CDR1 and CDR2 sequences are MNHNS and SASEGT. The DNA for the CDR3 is TGTGCCAGCACCTATCGTGGGGGGCAAAACACAGATACGCAGTATTTT. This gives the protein CASTYRGGQNTDTQYF.

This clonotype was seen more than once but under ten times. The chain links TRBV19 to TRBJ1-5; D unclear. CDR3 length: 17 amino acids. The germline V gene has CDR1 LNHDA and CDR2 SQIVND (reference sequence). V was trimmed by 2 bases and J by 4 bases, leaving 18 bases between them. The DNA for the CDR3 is TGTGCCAGTAGTATATTGTCTCAATTTCGGGGTAATCAGCCCCAGCATTTT. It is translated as CASSILSQFRGNQPQHF.

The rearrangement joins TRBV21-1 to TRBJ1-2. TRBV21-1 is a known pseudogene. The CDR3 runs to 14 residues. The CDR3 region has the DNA TGTGCCAGCAGCAAATTCGAACGGAACTATGGCTACACCTTC. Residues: CASSKFERNYGYTF.

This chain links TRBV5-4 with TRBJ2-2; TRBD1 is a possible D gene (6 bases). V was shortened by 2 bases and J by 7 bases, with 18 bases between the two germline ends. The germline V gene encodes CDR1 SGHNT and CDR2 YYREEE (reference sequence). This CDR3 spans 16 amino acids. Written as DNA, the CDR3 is TGTGCCAGCAGCTTTGGGGGCCAGAGGGGAATCGGGGAGCTGTTTTTT. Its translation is CASSFGGQRGIGELFF.

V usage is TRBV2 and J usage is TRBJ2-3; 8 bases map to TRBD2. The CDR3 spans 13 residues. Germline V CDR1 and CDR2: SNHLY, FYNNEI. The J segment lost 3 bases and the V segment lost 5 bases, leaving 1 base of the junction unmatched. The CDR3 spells CASSLAGTDTQYF. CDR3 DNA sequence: TGTGCCAGCAGTTTAGCGGGGACAGATACGCAGTATTTT.

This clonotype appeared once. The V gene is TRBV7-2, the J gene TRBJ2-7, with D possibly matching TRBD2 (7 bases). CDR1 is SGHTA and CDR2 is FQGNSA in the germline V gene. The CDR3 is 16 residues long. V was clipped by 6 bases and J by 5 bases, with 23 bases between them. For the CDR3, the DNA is TGTGCCAGCAGACAACACCGGGGGGCTCCTTGGGACGAGCAGTACTTC. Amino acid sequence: CASRQHRGAPWDEQYF.

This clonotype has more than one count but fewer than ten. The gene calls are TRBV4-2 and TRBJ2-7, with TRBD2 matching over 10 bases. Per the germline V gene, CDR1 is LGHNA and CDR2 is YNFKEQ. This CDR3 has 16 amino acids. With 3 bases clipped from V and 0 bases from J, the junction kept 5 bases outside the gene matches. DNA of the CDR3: TGTGCCAGCAGCCAGGGTCTAGCGGGGGCCTCCTACGAGCAGTACTTC. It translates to CASSQGLAGASYEQYF.

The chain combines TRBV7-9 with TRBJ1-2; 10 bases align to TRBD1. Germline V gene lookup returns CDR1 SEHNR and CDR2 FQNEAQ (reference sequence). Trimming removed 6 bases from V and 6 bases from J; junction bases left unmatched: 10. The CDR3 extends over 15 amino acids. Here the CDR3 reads CASSMTGGSIDGYTF. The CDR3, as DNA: TGTGCCAGCAGTATGACAGGGGGCAGTATCGATGGCTACACCTTC.